The 20 T cell receptor beta chains below come from one sample, sequenced in a study of T-cell memory formation after mild COVID-19. TCRdb reanalysed the 5' RACE reads using MiXCR and keeps one entry per CDR3 protein. The sample carries roughly 110,000 distinct CDR3 sequences, approximately 14% recorded once. Material for sequencing was PBMCs or a T cell subset sorted from them (not recorded which). Receptors originate from a man aged 18-30 years who had mild COVID-19 (a few samples of this study predate the infection). Cell type and time point are not known.

The gene calls are TRBV5-1 and TRBJ2-7; either TRBD1 or TRBD2 may supply D (5 bases each). The germline V gene encodes CDR1 SGHRS and CDR2 YFSETQ. The V gene lost 1 base and the J gene lost 6 bases, with 14 bases spanning the gap. The CDR3 runs 14 residues. CDR3 coding DNA: TGCGCCAGCAGCTTGAGTCGGGACGCCTTCGAGCAGTACTTC. This codes for CASSLSRDAFEQYF.

The sample holds a few counts of this clonotype. CDR3 bases: TGCGCCAGCAGCTTGCACAGAGAGGATGGCTACACCTTC. Protein: CASSLHREDGYTF. The chain couples TRBV5-1 to TRBJ1-2; D is uncertain. The length of the CDR3 is 13 residues. With 1 base removed from V and 6 bases from J, the gap between germline ends came to 10 bases. Per the germline V gene, CDR1 is SGHRS and CDR2 is YFSETQ.

This clonotype was counted between two and nine times. This chain connects TRBV10-3 to TRBJ2-1; weak D call: TRBD2 (5 bases). V lost 3 bases and J 6 bases, leaving 24 bases between the germline ends. CDR3 length: 18 residues. Germline V CDR1 and CDR2: ENHRY, SYGVKD. This CDR3 is CAISELGYAGPRINEQFF. The CDR3 DNA is TGTGCCATCAGTGAATTGGGCTACGCGGGCCCTAGAATCAATGAGCAGTTCTTC.

The CDR3 here is CASSLDGTGGGNQPQHF. In DNA, the CDR3 is TGTGCCAGCAGCTTAGATGGGACAGGGGGCGGGAATCAGCCCCAGCATTTT. V and J are TRBV7-2 and TRBJ1-5; 12 bases align to TRBD1. Germline trimming cut 1 base from V and 4 bases from J; bases unmatched to any gene: 5. Per germline, CDR1 SGHTA and CDR2 FQGNSA. The CDR3 runs 17 residues.

This clonotype was picked up many times. The chain combines TRBV7-9 with TRBJ2-7; D not resolved. The V gene lost 1 base and the J gene lost 2 bases, with 21 bases spanning the gap. The CDR3 totals 18 residues. In germline, CDR1 is SEHNR, CDR2 FQNEAQ (reference sequence). The CDR3 region is CASSLVVWIPTYAYEQYV. DNA for the CDR3: TGTGCCAGCAGCTTAGTCGTCTGGATCCCGACCTACGCCTACGAGCAGTACGTC.

This clonotype has at least ten counts. This sequence joins TRBV19 and TRBJ1-5; D ambiguous. The CDR3 loop spans 15 amino acids. The V and J ends lost 0 bases and 4 bases respectively, with 10 bases between them. The germline V gene has CDR1 LNHDA and CDR2 SQIVND (reference sequence). CDR3 sequence (DNA): TGTGCCAGTAGTATAGATCCCACTGGGAATCAGCCCCAGCATTTT. Protein sequence: CASSIDPTGNQPQHF.

This sequence joins TRBV19 and TRBJ2-7; D is undetermined. Germline CDR1 reads LNHDA; CDR2 reads SQIVND (reference sequence). CDR3 length equals 15 residues. Trimming pared 5 bases from V and 0 bases from J, leaving 14 bases between. CDR3 nucleotides: TGTGCCAGTAGTGCCGGACCGCGCTACTCCTACGAGCAGTACGTC. Its translation is CASSAGPRYSYEQYV.

The chain uses TRBV6-5 and TRBJ2-7; no reliable D call. CDR1 and CDR2 from the germline V gene are MNHEY and SVGAGI. V gave up 3 bases and J gave up 2 bases, with 8 bases separating them. The CDR3 has 13 amino acids. The CDR3 reads CASSYQRTYEQYF. The CDR3 DNA reads TGTGCCAGCAGTTATCAGAGAACCTACGAGCAGTACTTC.

This clonotype was observed a few times. The gene calls are TRBV15 and TRBJ2-7; perhaps TRBD1 as D (6 bases). The CDR3 is 14 residues long. V shed 5 bases and J shed 7 bases, with 18 bases lying between them. CDR1 is LNHNV, CDR2 YYDKDF, per germline (reference sequence). The CDR3 reads CATSYSYRAEEQYV. CDR3 nucleotides: TGTGCCACCAGCTATTCGTACAGGGCGGAGGAGCAGTACGTC.

This clonotype has more than one count but fewer than ten. The chain recombines TRBV6-5 with TRBJ2-7; possible D gene TRBD1, 5 bases. Trimming removed 2 bases from V and 4 bases from J, with 15 bases in between. This CDR3 contains 15 residues. Germline CDR1 MNHEY, CDR2 SVGAGI. In DNA form, the CDR3 reads TGTGCCAGCAGTTACGGCCAGGGCCCATCATACGAGCAGTACTTC. This codes for CASSYGQGPSYEQYF.

As DNA, the CDR3 is TGTGCCAGCAGTTTAGCGGGGGGAAATCAGCCCCAGCATTTT. Translated: CASSLAGGNQPQHF. J is TRBJ1-5 and V is TRBV28; TRBD1 is a possible D gene (5 bases). This CDR3 has 14 residues. The ends were cut back, 2 bases at V and 4 bases at J, with 9 bases in the middle. Germline-derived CDR1 and CDR2 are MDHEN and SYDVKM.

The chain links TRBV24-1 to TRBJ2-2, with 8 positions matching TRBD2. The V gene's germline CDR1 is KGHDR and CDR2 SFDVKD. Trimming cost V 3 bases and J 7 bases; bases outside gene matches: 21. The CDR3 has 20 residues. CDR3 bases: TGTGCCACCAGTGATCCGAAAGCTACCTCGACAGGAGCGGGGGACGGGGAGCTGTTTTTT. It encodes CATSDPKATSTGAGDGELFF.

This clonotype was counted a few times. The chain carries TRBV7-6 and TRBJ2-3, with D possibly matching TRBD1 (6 bases). CDR3 length: 14 residues. Per germline, CDR1 SGHVS and CDR2 FNYEAQ. V was trimmed by 3 bases and J by 2 bases, leaving 9 bases between them. The CDR3: CASSLTGPTDTQYF. In nucleotides, the CDR3 is TGTGCCAGCAGCTTGACAGGACCCACAGATACGCAGTATTTT.

The chain has TRBV6-6 and TRBJ2-5; TRBD2 matches 12 bases. CDR1 is MNHNY and CDR2 is SVGAGI in the germline V gene (reference sequence). V trimming: 1 base; J trimming: 2 bases; junction bases outside the gene matches: 5. This CDR3 comprises 17 residues. The CDR3 DNA is TGTGCCAGCAGTTACTATCGACTAGCGGGGGCTCAAGAGACCCAGTACTTC. This codes for CASSYYRLAGAQETQYF.

This clonotype came up many times. The V gene is TRBV4-2, the J gene TRBJ1-2; TRBD1 matches 10 bases. The germline V gene encodes CDR1 LGHNA and CDR2 YNFKEQ. CDR3 length: 16 amino acids. V was pared by 1 base and J by 3 bases, with 5 bases of the junction left unmatched. The CDR3 region has the DNA TGTGCCAGCAGCCAAGGGGTGGACAGGGGGGACTATGGCTACACCTTC. Translation: CASSQGVDRGDYGYTF.

V usage is TRBV12-3 or TRBV12-4 and J usage is TRBJ2-5, with TRBD2 identical over 13 bases. The CDR3 consists of 16 residues. After removal of 5 bases from V and 4 bases from J, the junction contained 7 bases not matched to a gene. Here the CDR3 reads CASSPRTSGRGETQYF. The CDR3 region has the DNA TGTGCCAGCAGTCCCAGGACTAGCGGGAGAGGAGAGACCCAGTACTTC.

The gene calls are TRBV4-1 and TRBJ1-2, with TRBD1 as a possible D gene (6 bases). The germline V and J ends were trimmed by 0 bases and 4 bases, with 9 bases remaining between them. The length of the CDR3 is 14 residues. CDR1 is MGHRA, CDR2 YSYEKL, per germline. The CDR3 DNA sequence: TGCGCCAGCAGCCAAGACCCGGACAGCTATGGCTACACCTTC. This sequence encodes CASSQDPDSYGYTF.

The chain joins TRBV7-9 to TRBJ2-3; 10 bases fit TRBD2. The germline gives CDR1 SEHNR, CDR2 FQNEAQ (reference sequence). V shed 5 bases, J shed 2 bases, and the junction held 4 bases outside the gene matches. The CDR3 spans 15 residues. The CDR3 is CASSLLAGVTDTQYF. In DNA form, the CDR3 reads TGTGCCAGCAGCCTGCTAGCGGGGGTCACAGATACGCAGTATTTT.

This clonotype has more than one count but fewer than ten. Here the CDR3 DNA reads TGTGCTACCCGTAGGAGTAAACTAGCGGGGGATGCAGATACGCAGTATTTT. Amino acid sequence: CATRRSKLAGDADTQYF. The V gene is TRBV12-5, the J gene TRBJ2-3; 11 bases are shared with TRBD2. The ends lost 10 bases at V and 4 bases at J; junction bases unmatched: 16. The CDR3 runs to 17 residues. Germline V CDR1 and CDR2: LGHNT, FRNRAP.

J is TRBJ2-1 and V is TRBV24-1; possibly TRBD2 for D (6 bases). The CDR3 sequence is 16 residues long. The V gene lost 0 bases and the J gene lost 6 bases, with 14 bases spanning the gap. Looked up from germline, CDR1 is KGHDR and CDR2 is SFDVKD. In DNA form, the CDR3 reads TGTGCCACCAGTGATTTGGCGGAGGGGTTTGTCAATGAGCAGTTCTTC. Amino acids: CATSDLAEGFVNEQFF.